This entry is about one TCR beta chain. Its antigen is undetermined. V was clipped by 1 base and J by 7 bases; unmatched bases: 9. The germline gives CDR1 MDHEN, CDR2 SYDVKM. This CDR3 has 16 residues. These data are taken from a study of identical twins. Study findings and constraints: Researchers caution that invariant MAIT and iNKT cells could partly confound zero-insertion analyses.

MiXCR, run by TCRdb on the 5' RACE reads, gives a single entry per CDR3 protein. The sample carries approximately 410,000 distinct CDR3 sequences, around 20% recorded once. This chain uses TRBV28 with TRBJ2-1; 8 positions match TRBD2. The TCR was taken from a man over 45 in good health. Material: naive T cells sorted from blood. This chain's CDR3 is CASSLSKGLVQNEQFF. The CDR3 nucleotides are TGTGCCAGCAGTTTATCAAAGGGACTAGTTCAGAATGAGCAGTTCTTC. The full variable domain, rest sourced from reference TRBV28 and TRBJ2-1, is DVKVTQSSRYLVKRTGEKVFLECVQDMDHENMFWYRQDPGLGLRLIYFSYDVKMKEKGDIPEGYSVSREKKERFSLILESASTNQTSMYLCASSLSKGLVQNEQFFGPGTRLTVL.